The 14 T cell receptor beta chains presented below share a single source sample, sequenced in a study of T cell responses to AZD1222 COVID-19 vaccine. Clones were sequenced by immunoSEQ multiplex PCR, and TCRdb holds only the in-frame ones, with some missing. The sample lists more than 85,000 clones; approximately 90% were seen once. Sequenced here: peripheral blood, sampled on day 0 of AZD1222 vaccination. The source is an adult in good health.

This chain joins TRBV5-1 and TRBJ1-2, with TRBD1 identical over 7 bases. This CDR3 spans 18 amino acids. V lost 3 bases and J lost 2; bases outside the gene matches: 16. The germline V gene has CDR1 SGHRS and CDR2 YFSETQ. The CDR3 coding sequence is TGCGCCAGCAGCTCGCCGGGGACAGATTCGACCGGCAACTATGGCTACACCTTC. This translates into CASSSPGTDSTGNYGYTF.

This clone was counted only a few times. Written as DNA, the CDR3 is TGTGCCAGCAGCTTAAGGGCGGACCCGAAGTACGAGCAGTACTTC. Protein product: CASSLRADPKYEQYF. The chain employs TRBV7-3 and TRBJ2-7; D is unresolved. This CDR3 region has 15 residues. Germline values: CDR1 SGHTA, CDR2 FQGTGA. V was pared by 1 base and J by 4 bases, with 14 bases between.

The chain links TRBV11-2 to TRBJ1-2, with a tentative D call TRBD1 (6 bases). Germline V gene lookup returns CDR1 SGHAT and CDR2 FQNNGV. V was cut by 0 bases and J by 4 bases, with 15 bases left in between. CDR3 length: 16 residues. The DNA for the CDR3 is TGTGCCAGCAGCTTAGATTCGGGGAGGGGGTTCTATGGCTACACCTTC. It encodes CASSLDSGRGFYGYTF.

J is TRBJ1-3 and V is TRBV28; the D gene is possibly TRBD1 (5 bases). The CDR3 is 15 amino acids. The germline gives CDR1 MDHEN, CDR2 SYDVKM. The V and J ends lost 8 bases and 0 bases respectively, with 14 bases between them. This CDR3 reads CASQGGPISGNTIYF. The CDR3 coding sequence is TGTGCCAGCCAGGGTGGACCGATCTCTGGAAACACCATATATTTT.

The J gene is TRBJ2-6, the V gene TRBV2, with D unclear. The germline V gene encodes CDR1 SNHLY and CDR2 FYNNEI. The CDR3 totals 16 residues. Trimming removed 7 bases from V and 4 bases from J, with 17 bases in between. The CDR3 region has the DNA TGTGCCAGCACACCTTACAGTGGATCGGGGGCCAACGTCCTGACTTTC. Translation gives CASTPYSGSGANVLTF.

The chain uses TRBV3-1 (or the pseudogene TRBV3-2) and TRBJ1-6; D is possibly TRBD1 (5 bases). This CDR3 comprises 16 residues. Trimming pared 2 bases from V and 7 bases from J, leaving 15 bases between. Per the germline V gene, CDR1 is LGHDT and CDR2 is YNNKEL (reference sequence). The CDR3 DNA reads TGTGCCAGCAGCCAACCGGGGGAGGGTGAAAATTCACCCCTCCACTTT. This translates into CASSQPGEGENSPLHF.

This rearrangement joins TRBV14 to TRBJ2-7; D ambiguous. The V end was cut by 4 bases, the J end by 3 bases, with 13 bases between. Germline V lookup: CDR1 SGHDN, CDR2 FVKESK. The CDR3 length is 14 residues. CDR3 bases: TGTGCCAGCAGCCCAAGTGGAGATCACTACGAGCAGTACTTC. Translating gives CASSPSGDHYEQYF.

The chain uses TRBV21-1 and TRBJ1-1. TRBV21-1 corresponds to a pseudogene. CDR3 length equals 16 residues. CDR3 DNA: TGTGCCAGCAGCAACGGGGGTTTCCACATGAACACTGAAGCTTTCTTT. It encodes CASSNGGFHMNTEAFF.

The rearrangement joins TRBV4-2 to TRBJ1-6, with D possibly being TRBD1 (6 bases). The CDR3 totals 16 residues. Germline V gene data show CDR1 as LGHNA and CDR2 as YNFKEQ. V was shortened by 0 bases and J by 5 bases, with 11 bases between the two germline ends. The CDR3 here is CASSQEGHHNNSPLHF. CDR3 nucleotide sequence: TGTGCCAGCAGCCAAGAGGGACACCACAATAATTCACCCCTCCACTTT.

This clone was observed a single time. CDR3 nucleotide sequence: TGTGCCACCAGTGATCTCGGCCCCGACCCGACAGCTTTCTTT. Its protein product is CATSDLGPDPTAFF. The rearrangement links TRBV24-1 to TRBJ1-1; D not resolved. Germline loops: CDR1 KGHDR, CDR2 SFDVKD. The V end was cut by 3 bases, the J end by 10 bases, with 17 bases between. The CDR3 is 14 amino acids.

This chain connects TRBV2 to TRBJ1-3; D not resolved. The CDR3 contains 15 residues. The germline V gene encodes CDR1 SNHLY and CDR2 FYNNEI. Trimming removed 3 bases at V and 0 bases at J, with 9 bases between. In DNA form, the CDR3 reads TGTGCCAGCAGTGACCGACTGCTCTCTGGAAACACCATATATTTT. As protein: CASSDRLLSGNTIYF.

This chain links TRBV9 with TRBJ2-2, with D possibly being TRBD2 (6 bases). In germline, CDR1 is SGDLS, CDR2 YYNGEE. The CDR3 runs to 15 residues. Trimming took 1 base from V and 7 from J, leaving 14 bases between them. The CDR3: CASSVTGTHDGELFF. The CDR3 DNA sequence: TGTGCCAGCAGCGTAACCGGGACTCATGACGGGGAGCTGTTTTTT.

As DNA, the CDR3 is TGTGCCAGCAGTCGGACTAGCGGGAGAACCTACAATGAGCAGTTCTTC. The encoded protein is CASSRTSGRTYNEQFF. The rearrangement uses TRBV6-2 or TRBV6-3 and TRBJ2-1, with 13 bases matching TRBD2. The germline CDR1 and CDR2 sequences are MNHEY and SVGEGT. This CDR3 contains 16 residues. Trimming at V came to 5 bases and at J to 2 bases, leaving 3 bases not matched to a gene.

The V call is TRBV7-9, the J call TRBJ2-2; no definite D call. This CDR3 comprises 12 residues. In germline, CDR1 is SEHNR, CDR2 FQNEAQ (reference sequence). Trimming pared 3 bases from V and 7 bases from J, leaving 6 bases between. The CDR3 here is CASSFNYGELFF. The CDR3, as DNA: TGTGCCAGCAGCTTTAATTACGGGGAGCTGTTTTTT.